This note documents a single T cell receptor beta chain sequence. Its matching antigen is unknown. The TCR beta CDR3 regions underwent amplification using RNA transcripts as the source. HTBI primers were used for first-round RT-PCR of the TCR CDR3. A single record per CDR3 protein comes from TCRdb applying MiXCR to the multiplex PCR reads. The table records nearly 600,000 distinct CDR3 sequences, approximately 15% of them present only once. This CDR3 comprises 16 residues. Germline CDR1 DFQATT, CDR2 SNEGSKA (reference sequence). The junction had 10 bases not matched to a gene; V was cut back by 4 bases and J by 0 bases. This entry comes from a study of T cells in Graves' hyperthyroidism and ophthalmopathy. Overall study: The initial diagnosis was the point when peripheral blood was collected, ahead of any treatment.

General study findings and limits: Patients with ophthalmopathy were separated from those with stable hyperthyroidism by a 13 V-J model. In validation, the model predicted ophthalmopathy. These predictions came a median roughly six months before onset.

The genes are TRBV20-1 and TRBJ1-1; TRBD1 matches 8 bases. The TCR sequence derives from a woman aged 25-40 years with Graves' hyperthyroidism that later progressed to Graves' ophthalmopathy. Specimen: blood. DNA for the CDR3: TGCAGTGCTAAAGGGGCGCAGACAGGGGTGAACACTGAAGCTTTCTTT. It specifies CSAKGAQTGVNTEAFF.